Below are 4 T cell receptor beta chains sequenced from a single sample in a study of T cell repertoires in cytomegalovirus infection. One entry per CDR3 protein, called by TCRdb with MiXCR from the reads. The sample has about 250,000 distinct CDR3 sequences, about a sixth seen once; the top ten hold about 45%. Sequencing input: CD8+ T cells from PBMCs. The source of these receptors is a human donor in good health (CMV status not recorded). Some clones in this sample may be carry-over from other donors' samples.

This clonotype was detected ten times or more. The genes are TRBV28 and TRBJ2-7; 8 bases line up with TRBD1. The germline V gene has CDR1 MDHEN and CDR2 SYDVKM. CDR3 length: 13 residues. J lost 5 bases, V lost 5 bases, and 5 bases had no gene match. This CDR3 reads CASSGQGGNEQYF. The CDR3 region has the DNA TGTGCCAGCAGTGGACAGGGCGGCAACGAGCAGTACTTC.

This clonotype was detected only a few times. The chain couples TRBV20-1 to TRBJ2-1; tentatively, D is TRBD2 (6 bases). V was clipped by 0 bases and J by 1 base, with 13 bases between them. Looked up from germline, CDR1 is DFQATT and CDR2 is SNEGSKA (reference sequence). The CDR3 extends over 16 amino acids. CDR3 DNA: TGCAGTGCTAGAGATAATAAACTAGCATCCTACAATGAGCAGTTCTTC. Translating it yields CSARDNKLASYNEQFF.

This clonotype has at least ten counts. The J gene is TRBJ2-7, the V gene TRBV7-6; D uncertain. V was cut by 5 bases and J by 5 bases, with 10 bases left in between. Germline CDR1 SGHVS, CDR2 FNYEAQ. The CDR3 totals 12 residues. CDR3 protein: CASSVTGDEQYF. In nucleotides, the CDR3 is TGTGCCAGCAGCGTTACGGGCGACGAGCAGTACTTC.

The rearrangement uses TRBV6-2 or TRBV6-3 and TRBJ2-3; D remains ambiguous. CDR1 is MNHEY and CDR2 is SVGEGT in the germline V gene. Trimming took 0 bases from V and 5 from J, leaving 3 bases between them. The CDR3 is made up of 12 amino acids. This CDR3 is CASSYSVDTQYF. The DNA for the CDR3 is TGTGCCAGCAGTTACTCAGTAGATACGCAGTATTTT.